The 11 T cell receptor beta chains listed next were all sequenced from one sample in a study of beta chain features in type 1 diabetes. Overall study results and limits: TCRB CDR3 length was moderately but significantly reduced in all four CD4+ subsets of Type 1 diabetes patients.

What these receptors recognize is not known. As every portion of the isolated RNA was reverse transcribed, the sequencing read expressed TCRB transcripts. Using immunoSEQ multiplex PCR, the repertoire was profiled, and TCRdb retains in-frame clones only, with some absent. Among roughly 140,000 clones listed, under 13% were seen once. The sequenced sample was central memory CD4+ T cells from blood. The receptors stem from a man aged 30-40 years with type 1 diabetes.

The chain is built from TRBV27 and TRBJ1-1; perhaps TRBD1 as D (6 bases). V lost 3 bases and J 1 base, leaving 6 bases between the germline ends. CDR1 and CDR2 from the germline V gene are MNHEY and SMNVEV (reference sequence). The CDR3 totals 13 residues. Written as DNA, the CDR3 is TGTGCCAGCAGTTTGACAGGGAACACTGAAGCTTTCTTT. Amino acid sequence: CASSLTGNTEAFF.

This clone came up a few times. The chain links TRBV7-2 to TRBJ2-3; D gene uncertain. Per germline, CDR1 SGHTA and CDR2 FQGNSA. V dropped 5 bases and J dropped 2 bases, with 11 bases sitting between them. The CDR3 is 14 residues long. The CDR3 nucleotides are TGTGCCAGCAGCCCCGACAAATACACAGATACGCAGTATTTT. This translates into CASSPDKYTDTQYF.

This clone was detected a few times. CDR3 protein: CASSLDTSTSTDTQYF. Written as DNA, the CDR3 is TGTGCCAGCAGCTTAGATACTAGCACCAGCACAGATACGCAGTATTTT. V usage is TRBV7-6 and J usage is TRBJ2-3; possibly TRBD2 for D (6 bases). The CDR3 contains 16 residues. Trimming pared 1 base from V and 0 bases from J, leaving 11 bases between. CDR1 SGHVS and CDR2 FNYEAQ come from the germline V gene.

The V call is TRBV5-1, the J call TRBJ2-3; D unclear. V dropped 1 base and J dropped 4 bases, with 7 bases sitting between them. The CDR3 covers 13 residues. CDR1 and CDR2 from the germline V gene are SGHRS and YFSETQ. CDR3 in amino acids: CASSLRGPDTQYF. The CDR3 region has the DNA TGCGCCAGCAGCTTGCGAGGTCCAGATACGCAGTATTTT.

The chain has TRBV28 and TRBJ2-5; TRBD2 is a possible D gene (5 bases). The CDR3 consists of 12 residues. The V gene lost 4 bases and the J gene lost 7 bases, with 10 bases spanning the gap. Germline V lookup: CDR1 MDHEN, CDR2 SYDVKM. The CDR3 protein is CASSSSGGTQYF. The CDR3 DNA reads TGTGCCAGCAGTTCCAGTGGAGGGACCCAGTACTTC.

Points on this clone: One end of the junction is discordant with germline, which a read error may explain. The chain links TRBV7-6 to TRBJ2-5; 12 bases match TRBD2. CDR3 length equals 14 residues. CDR1 SGHVS and CDR2 FNYEAQ come from the germline V gene. The CDR3 protein is CASSLAGGRETQYF. The CDR3 nucleotides read TGTGCCAGCAGCCTAGCGGGAGGGAGAGAGACCCAGTACTTC.

This chain connects TRBV30 to TRBJ2-5; D call uncertain. The CDR3 spans 12 residues. Trimming took 5 bases from V and 5 from J, leaving 12 bases between them. Germline V gene data show CDR1 as GTSNPN and CDR2 as SVGIG (reference sequence). CDR3 residues: CAWALRAETQYF. CDR3 sequence (DNA): TGTGCCTGGGCTTTACGAGCGGAGACCCAGTACTTC. Filled out from reference TRBV30 and TRBJ2-5, the complete variable domain reads SQTIHQWPATLVQPVGSPLSLECTVEGTSNPNLYWYRQAAGRGLQLLFYSVGIGQISSEVPQNLSASRPQDRQFILSSKKLLLSDSGFYLCAWALRAETQYFGPGTRLLVL.

As DNA, the CDR3 is TGTGCCAGCAGTTACCGGGAACAGCCCCAGCATTTT. Protein sequence: CASSYREQPQHF. The gene calls are TRBV6-6 and TRBJ1-5; D call uncertain. V lost 2 bases, J lost 7 bases, and 6 bases lay in between. Germline loops: CDR1 MNHNY, CDR2 SVGAGI (reference sequence). The CDR3 spans 12 residues.

This clone was seen a handful of times. The gene calls are TRBV10-3 and TRBJ2-2; the match to TRBD1 covers 8 bases. The trim removed 6 bases at V and 6 bases at J, leaving 9 bases unmatched. This CDR3 contains 15 residues. Germline CDR1 ENHRY, CDR2 SYGVKD. In DNA form, the CDR3 reads TGTGCCATCAGGGACCAGACAGGGGATGCCGGGGAGCTGTTTTTT. It is translated as CAIRDQTGDAGELFF.

DNA for the CDR3: TGTGCCAGCAGCGCGACAGGGGGTAATCAGCCCCAGCATTTT. Residues: CASSATGGNQPQHF. The chain couples TRBV7-9 to TRBJ1-5; 9 bases fit TRBD1. Germline assignment: CDR1 SEHNR and CDR2 FQNEAQ (reference sequence). Losses at the gene ends were 5 bases for V and 4 bases for J; bases not matched to a gene: 3. The CDR3 has 14 residues.

In this sample, this clone turned up a few times. One end of the junction fails to match germline, which may point to a read error. The chain recombines TRBV7-2 with TRBJ2-4, with 13 bases matching TRBD2. The germline V gene encodes CDR1 SGHTA and CDR2 FQGNSA. The CDR3 covers 13 residues. For the CDR3, the DNA is TGTGCCAGCAGCTTAGCACTAGCGGGAGGGCTCAACTTC. This sequence encodes CASSLALAGGLNF.